This T cell receptor beta chain was documented in a study of blood T cell repertoires in COVID-19. The overall study: In each case, the material was cDNA or gDNA derived from T cells, B-cell-depleted T cells, or PBMCs.

Original analysis: For nucleated cells, counts were estimated from reference gene primer amplification. Clones were sequenced by immunoSEQ multiplex PCR, and TCRdb holds only the in-frame ones, with some missing. The DNA gave D and trimming, while V, J and clone size come from that table. The table records 200,000 to 300,000 clones, roughly 80% of them present only once. The V end lost 1 base, the J end lost 0 bases, and 10 bases lay between the germline ends. The CDR3 is made up of 16 amino acids. From germline, CDR1 is SGHRS and CDR2 YFSETQ. The chain combines TRBV5-1 with TRBJ1-4, with no clear D. The source of this sequence is a woman in her sixties with active or convalescent COVID-19. Material: peripheral blood. CDR3 bases: TGCGCCAGCAGCTTGAATGTCCCCGCAACTAATGAAAAACTGTTTTTT. Encoded protein: CASSLNVPATNEKLFF. The variable domain in full, completed from reference TRBV5-1 and TRBJ1-4, reads KAGVTQTPRYLIKTRGQQVTLSCSPISGHRSVSWYQQTPGQGLQFLFEYFSETQRNKGNFPGRFSGRQFSNSRSEMNVSTLELGDSALYLCASSLNVPATNEKLFFGSGTQLSVL.